This T cell receptor beta chain was recovered during a study of T-cell memory formation after mild COVID-19. V was shortened by 2 bases and J by 5 bases, with 6 bases between the two germline ends. This CDR3 spans 12 amino acids. CDR1 is MNHNS, CDR2 SASEGT, per germline. TCRdb reanalysed the 5' RACE reads using MiXCR and keeps one entry per CDR3 protein. The sample has 150,000 to 200,000 distinct CDR3 sequences, about 14% seen once. The genes are TRBV6-1 and TRBJ1-1, with D possibly TRBD1 on 5 matching bases. The origin of this receptor is an adult woman who had mild COVID-19 (a few samples of this study predate the infection). Cell type and time point are not known. Sequenced material: PBMCs or a T cell subset sorted from them (not recorded which). The CDR3 protein is CASSEWGTEAFF. CDR3 in DNA: TGTGCCAGCAGTGAATGGGGGACTGAAGCTTTCTTT.